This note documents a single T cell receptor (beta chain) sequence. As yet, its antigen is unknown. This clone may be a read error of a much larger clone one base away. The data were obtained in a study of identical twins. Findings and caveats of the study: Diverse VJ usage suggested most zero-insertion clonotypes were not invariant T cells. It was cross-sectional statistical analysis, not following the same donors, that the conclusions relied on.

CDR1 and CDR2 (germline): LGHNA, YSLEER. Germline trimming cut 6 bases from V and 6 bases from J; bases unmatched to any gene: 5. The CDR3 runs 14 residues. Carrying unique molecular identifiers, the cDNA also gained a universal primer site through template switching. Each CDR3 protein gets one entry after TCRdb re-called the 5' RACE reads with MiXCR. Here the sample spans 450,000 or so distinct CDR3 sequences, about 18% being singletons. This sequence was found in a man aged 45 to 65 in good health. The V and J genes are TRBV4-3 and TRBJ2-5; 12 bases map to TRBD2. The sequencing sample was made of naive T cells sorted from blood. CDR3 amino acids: CASRRLAGDQTQYF. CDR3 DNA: TGCGCCAGCAGGCGACTAGCGGGGGACCAGACCCAGTACTTC.